The 20 T cell receptor beta chains below all came from one sample that was sequenced in a study of blood T cell repertoires in COVID-19. Only in-frame clones appear in the TCRdb table, and some are missing; sequencing was by immunoSEQ multiplex PCR. The sample includes 140,000 to 150,000 clones, less than 90% seen only once; the top ten take less than 6%. Input material: PBMCs or T cells enriched from blood (not recorded which). The receptors originated from a woman aged 45-60 years who had been exposed to COVID-19.

The genes are TRBV13 and TRBJ1-4, with unresolved D. This CDR3 is built from 12 residues. Germline V gene lookup returns CDR1 PRHDT and CDR2 FYEKMQ (reference sequence). V lost 0 bases and J lost 8, with 4 bases in between. The CDR3 DNA is TGTGCCAGCAGCTTAGGTCGGGAAAAACTGTTTTTT. Translated, it gives CASSLGREKLFF.

V is TRBV3-1 (or the pseudogene TRBV3-2) and J is TRBJ2-3; maybe TRBD1 (5 bases). Germline V lookup: CDR1 LGHDT, CDR2 YNNKEL (reference sequence). V shed 4 bases and J shed 0 bases, with 11 bases lying between them. The CDR3 spans 15 residues. CDR3 coding DNA: TGTGCCAGCAGCCGCCCTGGGGCTAGCACAGATACGCAGTATTTT. This translates into CASSRPGASTDTQYF.

This chain joins TRBV29-1 and TRBJ2-6; maybe TRBD2 (5 bases). The CDR3 is 14 residues long. Germline CDR1 SQVTM, CDR2 ANQGSEA. V shed 3 bases and J shed 4 bases, with 10 bases lying between them. The CDR3 sequence: CSVEVGAGANVLTF. Here the CDR3 DNA reads TGCAGCGTTGAGGTGGGAGCCGGGGCCAACGTCCTGACTTTC.

The table lists this clone with a count of one. The V call is TRBV13, the J call TRBJ2-6, with 8 bases lining up with TRBD2. The germline V gene has CDR1 PRHDT and CDR2 FYEKMQ (reference sequence). The CDR3 is 18 residues long. Trimming removed 5 bases from V and 1 base from J; junction bases left unmatched: 10. The CDR3 reads CASSQRGSGGSGANVLTF. CDR3 nucleotides: TGTGCCAGCAGCCAGAGGGGCAGCGGGGGATCTGGGGCCAACGTCCTGACTTTC.

The chain employs TRBV5-1 and TRBJ2-5; D perhaps matches TRBD2 (6 bases). Per the germline V gene, CDR1 is SGHRS and CDR2 is YFSETQ. Between the trimmed V and J ends, which lost 4 bases and 5 bases, there was a span of 18 bases. The CDR3 extends over 15 amino acids. The CDR3 is CASSMRGSGGETQYF. CDR3 nucleotides: TGCGCCAGCAGCATGCGTGGAAGTGGGGGGGAGACCCAGTACTTC.

This clone showed up just a few times. The V gene is TRBV9, the J gene TRBJ2-5, with TRBD2 identical over 12 bases. V lost 0 bases to trimming and J lost 9 bases; unmatched junction nucleotides: 9. CDR3 length: 16 residues. CDR1 and CDR2 (germline): SGDLS, YYNGEE. CDR3 sequence (DNA): TGTGCCAGCAGCGTAGGAAGGACTAGCGGGGCCTTTTCCCAGTACTTC. Translated: CASSVGRTSGAFSQYF.

This chain connects TRBV4-1 to TRBJ2-7; 13 nucleotides line up with TRBD2. CDR3 length equals 18 residues. V gave up 4 bases and J gave up 2 bases; unmatched junction bases: 11. Germline CDR1 and CDR2: MGHRA and YSYEKL. The CDR3 reads CASSRQLAGGLNTYEQYF. In DNA form, the CDR3 reads TGCGCCAGCAGCCGCCAACTAGCGGGGGGGCTTAATACCTACGAGCAGTACTTC.

The rearrangement joins TRBV7-2 to TRBJ2-3; 8 positions match TRBD2. The germline V gene has CDR1 SGHTA and CDR2 FQGNSA. This CDR3 is 17 amino acids long. V was clipped by 2 bases and J by 7 bases; unmatched bases: 14. This CDR3 is CASSLYAGGGPVYTQYF. In DNA form, the CDR3 reads TGTGCCAGCAGCTTATACGCGGGGGGAGGGCCGGTGTATACGCAGTATTTT.

A note on this clone: The same CDR3 also results from other DNA sequences found in this sample. The chain couples TRBV6-5 to TRBJ2-7; 11 bases align to TRBD2. V lost 0 bases to trimming and J lost 2 bases; unmatched junction nucleotides: 0. Germline V CDR1 and CDR2: MNHEY, SVGAGI. The length of the CDR3 is 15 residues. The CDR3 here is CASSYSGLAAYEQYF. The CDR3, as DNA: TGTGCCAGCAGTTACTCGGGACTAGCGGCCTACGAGCAGTACTTC.

The chain joins TRBV7-9 to TRBJ1-1, with 8 bases aligning to TRBD1. The CDR3 is 16 amino acids. Per the germline V gene, CDR1 is SEHNR and CDR2 is FQNEAQ (reference sequence). Trimming cost V 3 bases and J 4 bases; bases outside gene matches: 10. CDR3 sequence (DNA): TGTGCCAGCAGCTTCCCAGGGGGCGCTTGGGGCACTGAAGCTTTCTTT. Protein: CASSFPGGAWGTEAFF.

This sequence joins TRBV29-1 and TRBJ2-1; D might be TRBD2 (6 bases). This CDR3 has 13 amino acids. From germline, CDR1 is SQVTM and CDR2 ANQGSEA. The V end lost 4 bases, the J end lost 10 bases, and 17 bases lay between the germline ends. The CDR3 region is CSVGSSQRGEQFF. The CDR3 nucleotides read TGCAGCGTTGGTAGCTCCCAACGGGGGGAGCAGTTCTTC.

This clone appeared once. This rearrangement joins TRBV24-1 to TRBJ2-1, with 7 bases fitting TRBD1. This CDR3 has 13 residues. Germline trimming cut 4 bases from V and 8 bases from J; bases unmatched to any gene: 4. Germline CDR1 KGHDR, CDR2 SFDVKD. The CDR3: CATSEAGQDEQFF. CDR3 coding DNA: TGTGCCACCAGTGAGGCCGGACAGGATGAGCAGTTCTTC.

The V and J genes are TRBV6-1 and TRBJ2-2; 7 nucleotides match TRBD1. Germline assignment: CDR1 MNHNS and CDR2 SASEGT. This CDR3 spans 18 amino acids. Trimming cost V 1 base and J 0 bases; bases outside gene matches: 8. The CDR3 reads CASSEERVGTANTGELFF. For the CDR3, the DNA is TGTGCCAGCAGTGAAGAAAGGGTAGGGACAGCGAACACCGGGGAGCTGTTTTTT.

This clone was counted a few times. This chain links TRBV3-1 (or the pseudogene TRBV3-2) with TRBJ1-1, with a tentative D call TRBD1 (5 bases). The CDR3 contains 11 residues. The V end was cut by 5 bases, the J end by 7 bases, with 8 bases between. The V gene's germline CDR1 is LGHDT and CDR2 YNNKEL (reference sequence). CDR3 loop: CASSFTGEAFF. DNA for the CDR3: TGTGCCAGCAGCTTCACAGGTGAAGCTTTCTTT.

This clone turned up a few times. The chain carries TRBV5-4 and TRBJ2-1, with 9 bases fitting TRBD1. CDR1 is SGHNT, CDR2 YYREEE, per germline (reference sequence). The J segment lost 8 bases and the V segment lost 0 bases, leaving 12 bases of the junction unmatched. CDR3 length equals 17 residues. The CDR3 bases are TGTGCCAGCAGCTTGGGTGGTGGGACAGGGTCGCGCGATGAGCAGTTCTTC. Its protein is CASSLGGGTGSRDEQFF.

As DNA, the CDR3 is TGTGCCAGCAGTTTGGTAGGGGGCAACGAGCAGTACTTC. It is translated as CASSLVGGNEQYF. The V gene is TRBV6-6, the J gene TRBJ2-7, with 7 bases identical to TRBD1. The CDR3 length is 13 residues. The V gene end was trimmed by 4 bases and the J gene end by 5 bases; junction bases not matched to a gene: 5. Germline V gives CDR1 MNHNY, CDR2 SVGAGI (reference sequence).

This chain connects TRBV18 to TRBJ2-1, with no clear D. The germline V and J ends were trimmed by 3 bases and 0 bases, with 6 bases remaining between them. The CDR3 loop spans 14 amino acids. Germline values: CDR1 KGHSH, CDR2 LQKENI. The CDR3 nucleotides are TGTGCCAGCTCACCCCCCAGCTCCTACAATGAGCAGTTCTTC. Translation: CASSPPSSYNEQFF.

V is TRBV28 and J is TRBJ2-7, with D perhaps TRBD2 (5 bases). Germline CDR1 and CDR2: MDHEN and SYDVKM. There are 11 residues in the CDR3. Trimming cost V 10 bases and J 2 bases, with 9 bases left between them. The CDR3 DNA sequence: TGTGCCACCCTCGGGGCCTACGAGCAGTACTTC. Translating it yields CATLGAYEQYF.

V is TRBV7-2 and J is TRBJ2-5, with TRBD2 matching over 13 bases. The V gene end was trimmed by 5 bases and the J gene end by 2 bases; junction bases not matched to a gene: 11. The CDR3 loop spans 18 amino acids. The germline gives CDR1 SGHTA, CDR2 FQGNSA. CDR3: CASSPTSGGAGRQETQYF. The CDR3 DNA sequence: TGTGCCAGCAGCCCAACTAGCGGGGGGGCTGGGAGGCAAGAGACCCAGTACTTC.

The V and J genes are TRBV25-1 and TRBJ2-7, with a possible D match to TRBD1 (5 bases). The length of the CDR3 is 14 residues. V was clipped by 4 bases and J by 0 bases, with 10 bases between them. Germline-derived CDR1 and CDR2 are MGHDK and SYGVNS. CDR3 nucleotide sequence: TGTGCCAGCAGTGCAGGGCCGGTCTCCTACGAGCAGTACTTC. Its translation: CASSAGPVSYEQYF.